One sample yielded the 14 T cell receptor beta chains listed below, sequenced in a study of T cell changes during pregnancy in multiple sclerosis. Clones were read by immunoSEQ multiplex PCR, and TCRdb kept only the in-frame ones, dropping some. The sample lists over 90,000 clones; around 93% were seen once. Sequences were derived from peripheral blood, sampled before pregnancy. Source of these receptors: a female donor with multiple sclerosis, enrolled in a pregnancy study.

Concerning this clone itself: The limits of the CDR3 on the DNA are not certain, so only TCRdb's listed CDR3 is given. The CDR3 reads CASSFALGSKYF. The chain employs TRBV13 and TRBJ2-5; the table's TRBD1 call for D was not verified on the DNA. The CDR3 region is 12 residues in length, termini included. Per germline, CDR1 PRHDT and CDR2 FYEKMQ (reference sequence).

The genes are TRBV7-9 and TRBJ2-1, with 12 bases fitting TRBD2. The CDR3 is made up of 15 amino acids. CDR1 and CDR2 from the germline V gene are SEHNR and FQNEAQ (reference sequence). V trimming: 3 bases; J trimming: 8 bases; junction bases outside the gene matches: 5. CDR3 nucleotide sequence: TGTGCCAGCAGCTTGCTAGCGGGGGGGCCACATGAGCAGTTCTTC. Translated, it gives CASSLLAGGPHEQFF.

The chain carries TRBV6-1 and TRBJ2-3, with TRBD1 as a possible D gene (6 bases). Trimming took off 3 bases at V and 3 bases at J, with 10 bases between the two ends. CDR1 is MNHNS, CDR2 SASEGT, per germline. The CDR3 is 14 residues long. The CDR3 DNA is TGTGCCAGCAGTGAGCCAGGGGAAACAGATACGCAGTATTTT. Translation: CASSEPGETDTQYF.

V gene TRBV5-4 combines with J gene TRBJ2-2; the D gene is possibly TRBD2 (6 bases). Deletions cut 3 bases from V and 5 bases from J, with 17 bases between. Germline CDR1 and CDR2: SGHNT and YYREEE (reference sequence). The CDR3 is 16 amino acids. The CDR3 DNA follows: TGTGCCAGCAGCTCCCCCGGGAGTTTAGTGACCGGGGAGCTGTTTTTT. The encoded protein is CASSSPGSLVTGELFF.

This clone came up once. V usage is TRBV4-2 and J usage is TRBJ1-1, with 7 nucleotides matching TRBD1. Germline CDR1 is LGHNA and CDR2 is YNFKEQ. The CDR3 contains 18 residues. The V and J ends lost 0 bases and 0 bases, in that order; junction bases with no gene match: 10. CDR3 DNA sequence: TGTGCCAGCAGCCAAGATAAGGCGGACAGGCTGATGAACACTGAAGCTTTCTTT. This sequence encodes CASSQDKADRLMNTEAFF.

The chain joins TRBV5-4 to TRBJ2-1; a weak D match, TRBD2 (6 bases). The germline V gene has CDR1 SGHNT and CDR2 YYREEE (reference sequence). Trimming cost V 2 bases and J 3 bases, with 12 bases left between them. The CDR3 loop spans 15 amino acids. In DNA form, the CDR3 reads TGTGCCAGCAGCTTCCCCCTAGCGCACTACAATGAGCAGTTCTTC. Protein sequence: CASSFPLAHYNEQFF.

The chain employs TRBV29-1 and TRBJ2-2, with D possibly TRBD2 on 6 matching bases. Deletions cut 4 bases from V and 3 bases from J, with 9 bases between. Germline V gene sequence: CDR1 SQVTM, CDR2 ANQGSEA. CDR3 length: 13 amino acids. The DNA of the CDR3 is TGCAGCGTTGGGGGGACTTACACCGGGGAGCTGTTTTTT. It codes for CSVGGTYTGELFF.

The sample holds one count of this clone. The rearrangement uses TRBV11-2 and TRBJ2-5, with a weak D call TRBD1 (5 bases). Trimming pared 1 base from V and 3 bases from J, leaving 18 bases between. The germline CDR1 and CDR2 sequences are SGHAT and FQNNGV. The CDR3 extends over 17 amino acids. DNA for the CDR3: TGTGCCAGCAGCTTAGCCGCAGGGTTTGGAGATAAAGAGACCCAGTACTTC. Residues: CASSLAAGFGDKETQYF.

The chain has TRBV6-6 and TRBJ2-6, with D possibly being TRBD1 (6 bases). Trimming cost V 10 bases and J 0 bases, with 10 bases left between them. The germline CDR1 and CDR2 sequences are MNHNY and SVGAGI (reference sequence). This CDR3 has 14 residues. The CDR3 reads CATSGVSGANVLTF. The CDR3 coding sequence is TGTGCCACTTCAGGGGTCTCTGGGGCCAACGTCCTGACTTTC.

This sequence joins TRBV4-2 and TRBJ1-1; D remains ambiguous. The germline V and J ends were trimmed by 0 bases and 1 base, with 12 bases remaining between them. The germline CDR1 and CDR2 sequences are LGHNA and YNFKEQ. CDR3 length equals 16 residues. CDR3 in amino acids: CASSQDSEIRNTEAFF. The CDR3 DNA sequence: TGTGCCAGCAGCCAAGATTCGGAGATAAGGAACACTGAAGCTTTCTTT.

The chain combines TRBV7-6 with TRBJ2-7; D is perhaps TRBD2 (6 bases). The V gene's germline CDR1 is SGHVS and CDR2 FNYEAQ. This CDR3 region has 14 residues. V was shortened by 10 bases and J by 0 bases, with 16 bases between the two germline ends. CDR3 amino acids: CATSDPTSSYEQYF. For the CDR3, the DNA is TGTGCCACATCAGATCCGACTAGCTCCTACGAGCAGTACTTC.

The chain combines TRBV27 with TRBJ1-2; 7 nucleotides agree with TRBD1. The junction had 18 bases not matched to a gene; V was cut back by 2 bases and J by 6 bases. The CDR3 totals 18 residues. Germline lookup yields CDR1 MNHEY and CDR2 SMNVEV (reference sequence). This CDR3 is CASSLRRQGLKGMDGYTF. DNA for the CDR3: TGTGCCAGCAGTTTAAGAAGACAGGGCCTTAAGGGTATGGATGGCTACACCTTC.

This chain connects TRBV28 to TRBJ1-5; D might be TRBD1 (6 bases). Germline CDR1 reads MDHEN; CDR2 reads SYDVKM. There are 16 residues in the CDR3. V was cut by 5 bases and J by 11 bases, with 25 bases left in between. In DNA form, the CDR3 reads TGTGCCAGCAGTGCCGGTTGGGGACACCTTTTGTTGTCCCAGCATTTT. It encodes CASSAGWGHLLLSQHF.

The chain has TRBV30 and TRBJ1-4; D is uncertain. V was trimmed by 0 bases and J by 0 bases, leaving 14 bases between them. CDR3 size: 17 residues. Germline assignment: CDR1 GTSNPN and CDR2 SVGIG (reference sequence). In nucleotides, the CDR3 is TGTGCCTGGAGTGTGGGCGTAAACTTCCCAACTAATGAAAAACTGTTTTTT. Protein sequence: CAWSVGVNFPTNEKLFF.